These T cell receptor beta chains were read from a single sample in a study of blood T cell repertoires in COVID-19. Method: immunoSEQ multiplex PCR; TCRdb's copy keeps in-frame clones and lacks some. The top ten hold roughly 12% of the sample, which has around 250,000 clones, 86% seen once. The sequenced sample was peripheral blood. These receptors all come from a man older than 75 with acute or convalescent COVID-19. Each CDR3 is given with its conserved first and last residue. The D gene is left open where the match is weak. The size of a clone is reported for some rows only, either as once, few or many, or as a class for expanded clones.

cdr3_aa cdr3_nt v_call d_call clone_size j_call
CASSPPGLAGVETDTQYF TGTGCCAGCAGCCCTCCGGGACTAGCGGGAGTGGAGACAGATACGCAGTATTTT TRBV6-2/TRBV6-3 TRBD2 once TRBJ2-3
CASSRMTANNYGYTF TGTGCCAGCAGCCGTATGACAGCCAATAACTATGGCTACACCTTC TRBV27 NA NA TRBJ1-2
CSGLGDGYTF TGCAGCGGCTTAGGGGATGGCTACACCTTC TRBV29-1 NA NA TRBJ1-2
CASSYSSTGVENIQYF TGTGCCAGCAGTTACTCATCCACAGGGGTAGAAAACATTCAGTACTTC TRBV6-5 TRBD1 NA TRBJ2-4
CASSPTVLDRAGYTF TGTGCCAGCTCACCAACAGTCTTGGACAGGGCTGGCTACACCTTC TRBV18 TRBD1 once TRBJ1-2
CASSHGTGGDGYTF TGTGCCAGCTCACATGGGACAGGGGGCGATGGCTACACCTTC TRBV18 TRBD1 NA TRBJ1-2
CASSLPGQGASNYGYTF TGCGCCAGCAGCTTACCGGGACAGGGGGCATCAAACTATGGCTACACCTTC TRBV5-1 TRBD1 NA TRBJ1-2
CAISDDSLSSGNTIYF TGTGCCATCAGTGACGACAGCCTGAGCTCTGGAAACACCATATATTTT TRBV10-3 NA NA TRBJ1-3
CASSSKSGTGGGKWLGEQFF TGTGCCAGCAGTTCGAAATCCGGGACAGGGGGCGGAAAATGGTTAGGTGAGCAGTTCTTC TRBV6-2/TRBV6-3 TRBD1 NA TRBJ2-1
CASSLTQGSYNEQFF TGCGCCAGCAGCTTGACCCAGGGCTCCTACAATGAGCAGTTCTTC TRBV5-1 NA NA TRBJ2-1
CASSADRGNTEAFF TGTGCCAGCAGCGCGGACAGGGGCAACACTGAAGCTTTCTTT TRBV7-9 TRBD1 NA TRBJ1-1
CASSFGGSVAFF TGTGCCAGCAGTTTTGGCGGATCCGTGGCTTTCTTT TRBV28 NA few TRBJ1-1
CASSFLTEAFF TGTGCCAGCAGCTTCTTAACTGAAGCTTTCTTT TRBV7-8 NA NA TRBJ1-1
CASSHDRGGNQPQHF TGCGCCAGCAGCCATGACAGGGGTGGCAATCAGCCCCAGCATTTT TRBV4-3 TRBD1 NA TRBJ1-5
CATSRGGGTYQETQYF TGTGCCACCAGCAGAGGAGGGGGCACGTACCAAGAGACCCAGTACTTC TRBV15 TRBD1 NA TRBJ2-5
CASSRQGSFYGGYEQYF TGTGCCAGCAGTCGGCAGGGCTCTTTCTACGGGGGCTACGAGCAGTACTTC TRBV7-2 NA NA TRBJ2-7
CASSVGQGSGEAFF TGTGCCAGCAGCGTAGGACAGGGGTCTGGTGAAGCTTTCTTT TRBV9 TRBD1 NA TRBJ1-1
CASSSGTANSPLHF TGTGCCAGCAGCTCCGGGACAGCCAATTCACCCCTCCACTTT TRBV7-2 TRBD1 once TRBJ1-6
CASSLQRSSYNEQFF TGTGCCAGCAGCCTACAGCGGAGCTCCTACAATGAGCAGTTCTTC TRBV7-2 NA NA TRBJ2-1
CASSQEWASTNEQFF TGTGCCAGCAGCCAAGAATGGGCGAGTACAAATGAGCAGTTCTTC TRBV3-1/TRBV3-2 NA NA TRBJ2-1
CASSARQGTPEAFF TGTGCCAGCAGCGCCCGACAGGGTACCCCTGAAGCTTTCTTT TRBV9 TRBD1 NA TRBJ1-1
CASSWGSPSTDTQYF TGTGCCAGCAGTTGGGGCAGCCCGAGCACAGATACGCAGTATTTT TRBV27 NA once TRBJ2-3
CASSLAGQGGYGYTF TGTGCCAGCAGCTTGGCGGGACAGGGAGGCTATGGCTACACCTTC TRBV5-5 TRBD1 NA TRBJ1-2
CASSLASGGGASNEQFF TGTGCCAGCAGCTTAGCGTCGGGCGGGGGGGCCAGCAATGAGCAGTTCTTC TRBV7-2 TRBD2 NA TRBJ2-1
CASSQRGLNTEAFF TGTGCCAGTAGTCAAAGGGGTCTGAACACTGAAGCTTTCTTT TRBV19 NA NA TRBJ1-1
CASSLAGANQPQHF TGTGCCAGCAGCCTGGCGGGGGCAAATCAGCCCCAGCATTTT TRBV3-1/TRBV3-2 NA NA TRBJ1-5
CASSQRAGGKSNEQFF TGTGCCAGCAGCCAAAGAGCGGGAGGGAAGAGCAATGAGCAGTTCTTC TRBV3-1/TRBV3-2 TRBD2 NA TRBJ2-1
CASTKDRVNYGYTF TGTGCCAGCACCAAGGACAGAGTTAACTATGGCTACACCTTC TRBV6-5 NA NA TRBJ1-2
CASRPGSGNTIYF TGTGCCAGCAGGCCCGGCTCTGGAAACACCATATATTTT TRBV12-3/TRBV12-4 NA NA TRBJ1-3
CASSAQTGGSTEAFF TGTGCCAGTAGTGCTCAGACGGGCGGGTCGACTGAAGCTTTCTTT TRBV19 NA NA TRBJ1-1
CASKGIAAHGTQYF TGTGCCAGCAAAGGGATAGCGGCGCATGGTACGCAGTATTTT TRBV28 NA NA TRBJ2-3
CASRRNQGSTEAFF TGTGCCAGCAGGCGCAATCAGGGTTCCACTGAAGCTTTCTTT TRBV28 NA NA TRBJ1-1
CASSQGDREGEKLFF TGTGCCAGCAGCCAGGGGGACAGGGAGGGTGAAAAACTGTTTTTT TRBV3-1/TRBV3-2 TRBD1 NA TRBJ1-4
CASSSYRNTGELFF TGTGCCAGCAGCTCGTACAGGAACACCGGGGAGCTGTTTTTT TRBV7-8 NA NA TRBJ2-2
CASELGGEWETQYF TGTGCCAGCGAACTTGGGGGGGAGTGGGAGACCCAGTACTTC TRBV2 TRBD2 few TRBJ2-5
CASSDRRGEQETQYF TGTGCCAGCAGTGATAGACGGGGTGAACAAGAGACCCAGTACTTC TRBV2 NA NA TRBJ2-5
CASSLGDIYEKLFF TGCGCCAGCAGCTTGGGGGACATCTATGAAAAACTGTTTTTT TRBV5-1 NA NA TRBJ1-4
CASSFYPGLAGEWNTDTQYF TGTGCCAGCAGTTTCTACCCGGGACTAGCGGGAGAGTGGAACACAGATACGCAGTATTTT TRBV27 TRBD2 NA TRBJ2-3
CASSLDRAFLYGYTF TGCGCCAGCAGCCTCGACAGGGCATTCCTCTATGGCTACACCTTC TRBV5-1 TRBD1 NA TRBJ1-2
CASSGVAGVTGELFF TGTGCCAGCAGCGGAGTAGCGGGAGTTACCGGGGAGCTGTTTTTT TRBV5-8 TRBD2 NA TRBJ2-2
CASSEQGGPNEKLFF TGTGCCAGTAGTGAACAGGGGGGCCCTAATGAAAAACTGTTTTTT TRBV19 TRBD1 NA TRBJ1-4